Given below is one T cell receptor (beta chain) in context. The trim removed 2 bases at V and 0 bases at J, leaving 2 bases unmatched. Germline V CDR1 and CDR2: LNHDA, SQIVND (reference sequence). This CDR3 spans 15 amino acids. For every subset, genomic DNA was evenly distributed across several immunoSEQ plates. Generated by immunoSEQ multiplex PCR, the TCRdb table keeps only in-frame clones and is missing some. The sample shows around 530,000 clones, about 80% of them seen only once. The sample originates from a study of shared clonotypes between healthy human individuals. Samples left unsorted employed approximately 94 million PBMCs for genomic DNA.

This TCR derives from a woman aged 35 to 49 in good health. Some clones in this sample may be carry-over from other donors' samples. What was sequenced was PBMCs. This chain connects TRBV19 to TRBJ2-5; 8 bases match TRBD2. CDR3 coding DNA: TGTGCCAGTAGTATAAGCGGGAGTCACCAAGAGACCCAGTACTTC. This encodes CASSISGSHQETQYF. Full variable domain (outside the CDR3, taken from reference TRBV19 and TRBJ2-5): DGGITQSPKYLFRKEGQNVTLSCEQNLNHDAMYWYRQDPGQGLRLIYYSQIVNDFQKGDIAEGYSVSREKKESFPLTVTSAQKNPTAFYLCASSISGSHQETQYFGPGTRLLVL.